The 2 T cell receptor beta chains given below trace back to one sample, sequenced in a study of T cells in Graves' hyperthyroidism and ophthalmopathy. TCR beta CDR3 regions were amplified from RNA transcripts. Carried out on the TCR CDR3, a first-round RT-PCR used the HTBI primer set. Via MiXCR, TCRdb re-called the multiplex PCR reads, giving one row per CDR3 protein. The table lists approximately 370,000 distinct CDR3 sequences, roughly 15% of them singletons. Sequencing was done on a sample of blood. These receptors were collected from a woman in her 30s with Graves' hyperthyroidism that later progressed to Graves' ophthalmopathy.

This clonotype was seen many times. V usage is TRBV27 and J usage is TRBJ2-3; 13 bases line up with TRBD2. With V trimmed by 6 bases and J by 5 bases, 11 bases remained unmatched. The CDR3 consists of 17 residues. Germline V gene lookup returns CDR1 MNHEY and CDR2 SMNVEV (reference sequence). The DNA of the CDR3 is TGTGCCAGCAGCTATATCCAAACTAGCGGGAGGGTAGATACGCAGTATTTT. Translation: CASSYIQTSGRVDTQYF.

The chain joins TRBV15 to TRBJ2-1; D possibly corresponds to TRBD1 (6 bases). Germline V gives CDR1 LNHNV, CDR2 YYDKDF (reference sequence). Trimming shortened V by 3 bases and J by 15 bases, and 18 bases separated the two germline ends. This CDR3 has 13 residues. The CDR3 DNA reads as TGTGCCACCAGCAGTACCAGTGGGACATCACCGTTCTTC. Translation: CATSSTSGTSPFF. Using reference TRBV15 and TRBJ2-1 for the parts outside the CDR3, the full variable domain is DAMVIQNPRYQVTQFGKPVTLSCSQTLNHNVMYWYQQKSSQAPKLLFHYYDKDFNNEADTPDNFQSRRPNTSFCFLDIRSPGLGDTAMYLCATSSTSGTSPFFGPGTRLTVL.